This T cell receptor beta chain was documented in a study of blood T cells in healthy people across ages. In the study overall: There was about one barcoded beta molecule captured by template switching per two T cells.

The individuals who served as donors were healthy Caucasians living in Russia, aged about 6 to 100. CDR3 length equals 17 residues. The V and J ends lost 0 bases and 2 bases, in that order; junction bases with no gene match: 10. Looked up from germline, CDR1 is SQVTM and CDR2 is ANQGSEA. A sample-barcoded 5' primer and a J-beta primer mix were used in a second PCR of about 7 to 12 cycles. TCRdb reprocessed the 5' RACE reads via MiXCR and lists one record per CDR3 protein. The table lists hundreds of thousands of distinct CDR3 sequences, approximately 49% of them singletons. The material sequenced was blood. The sequence came from a man aged 30-40 years in good health. The gene calls are TRBV29-1 and TRBJ2-1; TRBD1 matches 7 bases. The CDR3 bases are TGCAGCGTTGAAGATCATGCAGGGGGAATCACCTACAATGAGCAGTTCTTC. Residues: CSVEDHAGGITYNEQFF.